These 27 T cell receptor beta chains were sequenced from one sample in a study of blood T cell repertoires in COVID-19. The repertoire was sequenced with immunoSEQ multiplex PCR; TCRdb's copy has only in-frame clones and lacks some. The sample includes 350,000 to 450,000 clones, roughly nine tenths seen only once; the top ten take about 0.86%. The sample taken for sequencing was PBMCs or T cells enriched from blood (not recorded which). All receptors come from a woman aged 40 to 55 who had been exposed to COVID-19.

CDR3 region: CASRRGTTHNQPQHF. The CDR3 DNA sequence: TGTGCCAGCAGGAGGGGGACGACCCACAATCAGCCCCAGCATTTT. The chain has TRBV2 and TRBJ1-5; a weak D match, TRBD1 (6 bases). The V gene lost 6 bases and the J gene lost 3 bases, with 15 bases spanning the gap. The CDR3 runs 15 residues. Germline values: CDR1 SNHLY, CDR2 FYNNEI.

V and J are TRBV6-1 and TRBJ2-7, with a weak D call TRBD1 (6 bases). Trimming stripped 3 bases from V and 0 bases from J, with 12 bases between. CDR3 length equals 15 residues. Germline loops: CDR1 MNHNS, CDR2 SASEGT. CDR3: CASSEGPDSSYEQYF. Written as DNA, the CDR3 is TGTGCCAGCAGTGAGGGTCCGGACAGCTCCTACGAGCAGTACTTC.

The count of this clone is one. The chain employs TRBV5-1 and TRBJ2-2; 12 positions match TRBD2. Germline V gene lookup returns CDR1 SGHRS and CDR2 YFSETQ. V shed 8 bases and J 3 bases; nucleotides not matched to a gene: 5. This CDR3 is 15 amino acids long. CDR3 residues: CASKTSGGHTGELFF. The CDR3, as DNA: TGCGCCAGTAAGACTAGCGGGGGCCACACCGGGGAGCTGTTTTTT.

CDR3 loop: CASSHGPGNEQFF. The CDR3 DNA sequence: TGTGCCAGCAGTCACGGGCCAGGGAATGAGCAGTTCTTC. This chain links TRBV27 with TRBJ2-1, with D perhaps matching TRBD1 (5 bases). This CDR3 is built from 13 residues. CDR1 is MNHEY and CDR2 is SMNVEV in the germline V gene (reference sequence). V was clipped by 5 bases and J by 7 bases, with 12 bases between them.

This chain joins TRBV14 and TRBJ2-3; 11 positions match TRBD2. CDR3 size: 14 residues. Trimming cost V 5 bases and J 6 bases; bases outside gene matches: 4. Looked up from germline, CDR1 is SGHDN and CDR2 is FVKESK. Written as DNA, the CDR3 is TGTGCCAGCAGCATTGCTAGCGGGAGGGATACGCAGTATTTT. Protein: CASSIASGRDTQYF.

This chain links TRBV30 with TRBJ2-7; D is possibly TRBD1 (6 bases). CDR3 length: 13 amino acids. Germline CDR1 and CDR2: GTSNPN and SVGIG (reference sequence). V was clipped by 5 bases and J by 2 bases, with 13 bases between them. CDR3 DNA sequence: TGTGCCTGGTCGATCGGGACAACCTACGAGCAGTACTTC. Its translation: CAWSIGTTYEQYF.

This sequence joins TRBV6-5 and TRBJ2-7, with D tentatively TRBD2 (7 bases). In germline, CDR1 is MNHEY, CDR2 SVGAGI. V was trimmed by 2 bases and J by 4 bases, leaving 12 bases between them. The CDR3 spans 14 residues. CDR3 in DNA: TGTGCCAGCAGTTACGGGGGGGCTAAGTACGAGCAGTACTTC. This translates into CASSYGGAKYEQYF.

The rearrangement links TRBV7-9 to TRBJ1-5, with a possible D match to TRBD1 (6 bases). Germline V lookup: CDR1 SEHNR, CDR2 FQNEAQ (reference sequence). The V end lost 1 base, the J end lost 0 bases, and 7 bases lay between the germline ends. The CDR3 length is 15 residues. The CDR3 spells CASSLGDNSNQPQHF. DNA for the CDR3: TGTGCCAGCAGCTTAGGGGACAATAGCAATCAGCCCCAGCATTTT.

The chain employs TRBV7-9 and TRBJ2-2, with a possible D match to TRBD2 (5 bases). This CDR3 is built from 12 residues. Trimming left V 11 bases short and J 6 bases short, with 13 bases between. The germline V gene encodes CDR1 SEHNR and CDR2 FQNEAQ (reference sequence). For the CDR3, the DNA is TGTGCCCGGGGTTCCGCCTCCGGGGAGCTGTTTTTT. This codes for CARGSASGELFF.

The V gene is TRBV19, the J gene TRBJ2-1; weak D call: TRBD2 (6 bases). The CDR3 is 15 residues long. The germline CDR1 and CDR2 sequences are LNHDA and SQIVND (reference sequence). Trimming removed 5 bases from V and 7 bases from J, with 18 bases in between. The CDR3 loop is CASSDTLRDRNEQFF. DNA for the CDR3: TGTGCCAGTAGTGATACTTTGCGGGACCGAAATGAGCAGTTCTTC.

J is TRBJ2-6 and V is TRBV5-4, with 7 bases aligning to TRBD1. Germline V CDR1 and CDR2: SGHNT, YYREEE (reference sequence). The V gene end was trimmed by 0 bases and the J gene end by 4 bases; junction bases not matched to a gene: 7. The CDR3 is 17 residues long. This chain's CDR3 is CASSLGQGFTGANVLTF. As DNA, the CDR3 is TGTGCCAGCAGCTTGGGACAGGGTTTTACCGGGGCCAACGTCCTGACTTTC.

V gene TRBV12-3 or TRBV12-4 combines with J gene TRBJ2-7, with TRBD2 as a possible D gene (6 bases). The V end lost 6 bases, the J end lost 6 bases, and 12 bases lay between the germline ends. The CDR3 covers 12 residues. The CDR3, as DNA: TGTGCCAGCAGCCCGGGGGTTCGCGAGCAGTACTTC. This sequence encodes CASSPGVREQYF.

The V gene is TRBV27, the J gene TRBJ1-1; 7 bases agree with TRBD1. V trimming: 5 bases; J trimming: 2 bases; junction bases outside the gene matches: 8. This CDR3 has 15 residues. Germline CDR1 reads MNHEY; CDR2 reads SMNVEV (reference sequence). The CDR3 loop is CASSTQYRGNTEAFF. The CDR3 coding sequence is TGTGCCAGCAGTACCCAATACAGGGGAAACACTGAAGCTTTCTTT.

Written as DNA, the CDR3 is TGTGCCAGTAGCCACAGGGACACCGGGGAGCTGTTTTTT. Its translation: CASSHRDTGELFF. The chain recombines TRBV19 with TRBJ2-2; tentatively, D is TRBD1 (6 bases). The CDR3 covers 13 residues. The ends were cut back, 6 bases at V and 3 bases at J, with 8 bases in the middle. Germline V gene sequence: CDR1 LNHDA, CDR2 SQIVND (reference sequence).

This clone was picked up a small number of times. J is TRBJ2-7 and V is TRBV21-1; the D call in the table, TRBD2, was not verified against the DNA. TRBV21-1 is assigned pseudogene status. The length of the CDR3 is 15 residues. In nucleotides, the CDR3 is TGTGCCAGCAGCAAAGCCCAGCGGGCGCACTACGAGCAGTACTTC. It yields the protein CASSKAQRAHYEQYF.

This clone was counted between two and nine times. This rearrangement joins TRBV7-2 to TRBJ2-7; the match to TRBD2 covers 10 bases. Trimming cost V 1 base and J 7 bases; bases outside gene matches: 10. Germline lookup yields CDR1 SGHTA and CDR2 FQGNSA. The CDR3 consists of 16 residues. The CDR3 spells CASSLEPAGGSREQYF. As DNA, the CDR3 is TGTGCCAGCAGCTTAGAACCAGCGGGAGGGTCCCGGGAGCAGTACTTC.

This rearrangement joins TRBV5-8 to TRBJ2-4; 7 bases align to TRBD1. Germline trimming cut 1 base from V and 0 bases from J; bases unmatched to any gene: 7. Germline CDR1 SGHTS, CDR2 YDEGEE. This CDR3 has 17 residues. The CDR3 DNA is TGTGCCAGCAGCTTGTTGGACAGGAGCCTAGCCAAAAACATTCAGTACTTC. Protein sequence: CASSLLDRSLAKNIQYF.

The chain couples TRBV12-3 or TRBV12-4 to TRBJ1-3; D gene ambiguous. V was cut by 3 bases and J by 3 bases, with 6 bases left in between. The CDR3 totals 13 residues. Here the CDR3 reads CASSFSSGNTIYF. CDR3 in DNA: TGTGCCAGCAGTTTCTCTAGTGGAAACACCATATATTTT.

The V gene is TRBV24-1, the J gene TRBJ1-2, with a weak D call TRBD1 (6 bases). The CDR3 has 14 amino acids. The germline V gene has CDR1 KGHDR and CDR2 SFDVKD. Deletions cut 4 bases from V and 4 bases from J, with 12 bases between. For the CDR3, the DNA is TGTGCCACCAGTGAAGGGGGATCTGGCTATGGCTACACCTTC. Translation gives CATSEGGSGYGYTF.

This sequence joins TRBV5-1 and TRBJ1-6; TRBD1 matches at 7 bases. Germline V gene data show CDR1 as SGHRS and CDR2 as YFSETQ. This CDR3 region has 14 residues. The V segment lost 5 bases and the J segment 10 bases; nucleotides outside the gene matches: 9. The DNA of the CDR3 is TGCGCCAGCAGTCCGGACAGGTTCAGGTCACCCCTCCACTTT. Translation: CASSPDRFRSPLHF.

The gene calls are TRBV2 and TRBJ2-1, with 9 bases matching TRBD1. J was trimmed by 4 bases and V by 4 bases; bases with no gene match: 2. There are 14 residues in the CDR3. CDR1 and CDR2 from the germline V gene are SNHLY and FYNNEI. The CDR3 coding sequence is TGTGCCAGCAGTGTCGGACAGGGGTACAATGAGCAGTTCTTC. This sequence encodes CASSVGQGYNEQFF.

The rearrangement uses TRBV7-8 and TRBJ1-2; 8 nucleotides line up with TRBD1. The CDR3 contains 14 residues. CDR1 SGHVS and CDR2 FQNEAQ come from the germline V gene. Trimming cost V 4 bases and J 4 bases; bases outside gene matches: 5. The DNA for the CDR3 is TGTGCCAGCAGCTCTGGACAGGGACTCTATGGCTACACCTTC. This gives the protein CASSSGQGLYGYTF.

This clone came up a few times. The rearrangement uses TRBV7-2 and TRBJ2-7; 7 bases are a match to TRBD2. Germline CDR1 is SGHTA and CDR2 is FQGNSA. With 0 bases clipped from V and 5 bases from J, the junction kept 7 bases outside the gene matches. There are 15 residues in the CDR3. CDR3 coding DNA: TGTGCCAGCAGCTTAGCGTTGTTTGGGGGGGACGAGCAGTACTTC. This gives the protein CASSLALFGGDEQYF. The whole variable domain, remainder taken from reference TRBV7-2 and TRBJ2-7, is GAGVSQSPSNKVTEKGKDVELRCDPISGHTALYWYRQSLGQGLEFLIYFQGNSAPDKSGLPSDRFSAERTGGSVSTLTIQRTQQEDSAVYLCASSLALFGGDEQYFGPGTRLTVT.

This clone has just one count. This chain uses TRBV6-5 with TRBJ2-7, with D possibly matching TRBD2 (6 bases). The V gene lost 2 bases and the J gene lost 3 bases, with 11 bases spanning the gap. The germline CDR1 and CDR2 sequences are MNHEY and SVGAGI. The CDR3 runs 14 residues. The CDR3 is CASSYGRTNYEQYF. CDR3 nucleotides: TGTGCCAGCAGTTACGGCAGGACTAACTACGAGCAGTACTTC.

V and J are TRBV30 and TRBJ1-6; D gene uncertain. Deletions cut 4 bases from V and 9 bases from J, with 16 bases between. CDR1 GTSNPN and CDR2 SVGIG come from the germline V gene (reference sequence). The CDR3 totals 14 residues. The chain's CDR3 is CAWTLTVGSSPLHF. CDR3 sequence (DNA): TGTGCCTGGACCCTCACAGTGGGGAGTTCACCCCTCCACTTT.

The chain couples TRBV5-1 to TRBJ1-6; 8 nucleotides align to TRBD1. The CDR3 has 15 amino acids. V shed 2 bases and J 5 bases; nucleotides not matched to a gene: 3. Per germline, CDR1 SGHRS and CDR2 YFSETQ. CDR3 in amino acids: CASSFGQGDNSPLHF. CDR3 DNA sequence: TGCGCCAGCAGCTTTGGACAGGGCGATAATTCACCCCTCCACTTT.

CDR3 nucleotides: TGTGCCAGCAGTGGACAGGGAGACCATAATTCACCCCTCCACTTT. Translation gives CASSGQGDHNSPLHF. The chain is built from TRBV2 and TRBJ1-6; 7 bases map to TRBD1. Germline loops: CDR1 SNHLY, CDR2 FYNNEI. The V gene end was trimmed by 4 bases and the J gene end by 5 bases; junction bases not matched to a gene: 5. This CDR3 has 15 amino acids.